This is a list of T cell receptor beta chains from one sample in a study of T cells after somatic rescue of genetic block. Data came from immunoSEQ multiplex PCR; TCRdb stores just in-frame clones and leaves some out. The sample holds roughly 58,000 clones, about 96% seen once. Source material: peripheral blood mononuclear cells (PBMCs). These TCRs come from a child in the first two years of life. The CDR3 runs from the conserved cysteine through the conserved F or W. Each record gives: V gene, clone size, J gene, D gene, CDR3 DNA, CDR3 protein. D genes are given only for firm matches. Clone size is not always given. Where it is, it says once, few, many or a class for expanded clones.

TRBV19	.	TRBJ2-1	TRBD2	TGTGCCAGTAGTATGACTAGCGGAGGGGATGAGCAGTTCTTC	CASSMTSGGDEQFF
TRBV18	.	TRBJ2-2	.	TGTGCCAGCTCGAAAGCGGCTTTCACCGGGGAGCTGTTTTTT	CASSKAAFTGELFF
TRBV5-1	once	TRBJ2-2	.	TGCGCCAGCAGCTATAGGCCCACCGGGGAGCTGTTTTTT	CASSYRPTGELFF
TRBV7-2	.	TRBJ2-7	.	TGTGCCAGCAGCTTATGGACCTACGAGCAGTACTTC	CASSLWTYEQYF
TRBV27	.	TRBJ1-5	.	TGTGCCAGCAGTTTATCAAAGGGAGGCAATCAGCCCCAGCATTTT	CASSLSKGGNQPQHF
TRBV18	.	TRBJ2-5	.	TGTGCCAGCTCACCACCGACTCTGGAGACCCAGTACTTC	CASSPPTLETQYF
TRBV18	.	TRBJ2-1	.	TGTGCCAGCTCACCGGGGCACTCCTACAATGAGCAGTTCTTC	CASSPGHSYNEQFF
TRBV27	.	TRBJ1-1	.	TGTGCCAGCAGTTTAGGGGCGAACACTGAAGCTTTCTTT	CASSLGANTEAFF
TRBV4-1	.	TRBJ2-3	.	TGCGCCAGCAGCCGCACAGATACGCAGTATTTT	CASSRTDTQYF
TRBV28	.	TRBJ1-5	.	TGTGCCAGCAGTTGGCGGTACGGCAATCAGCCCCAGCATTTT	CASSWRYGNQPQHF
TRBV19	.	TRBJ2-3	TRBD1	TGTGCCAGTAGCGCCGACAGGGGGCGGTTGGATACGCAGTATTTT	CASSADRGRLDTQYF
TRBV7-3	.	TRBJ2-3	TRBD1	TGTGCCAGCAGCTTGACAGGGGCAGATACGCAGTATTTT	CASSLTGADTQYF
TRBV15	.	TRBJ2-2	.	TGTGCCACCAGCAGACAGGGGGGCACCGGGGAGCTGTTTTTT	CATSRQGGTGELFF
TRBV19	.	TRBJ2-1	TRBD2	TGTGCCAGTAGTATAGTGGCGGGAGTAAACAATGAGCAGTTCTTC	CASSIVAGVNNEQFF
TRBV30	once	TRBJ1-2	.	TGTGCCTGGAGTGTATTTCAGGCCCAGAACTACACCTTC	CAWSVFQAQNYTF
TRBV5-1	.	TRBJ2-5	.	TGCGCCAGCAGCTTCGGGACGTCCCAAGAGACCCAGTACTTC	CASSFGTSQETQYF
TRBV6-5	.	TRBJ1-1	.	TGTGCCAGCAGTTCTGCAGGGGTGAACACTGAAGCTTTCTTT	CASSSAGVNTEAFF
TRBV9	.	TRBJ2-3	.	TGTGCCAGCAGCGACCCCCACAGCGGCCCCGCGGATACGCAGTATTTT	CASSDPHSGPADTQYF
TRBV28	.	TRBJ2-7	TRBD2	TGTGCCAGCAGTTTAATCGGCGGGAGCTCCTACGAGCAGTACTTC	CASSLIGGSSYEQYF
TRBV27	.	TRBJ2-5	.	TGTGCCAGCAGCATGGGCGGGGAGACCCAGTACTTC	CASSMGGETQYF
TRBV15	.	TRBJ2-7	TRBD1	TGTGCCACCAGCAGAGGGACAGGGGAACACGAGCAGTACTTC	CATSRGTGEHEQYF
TRBV5-4	.	TRBJ2-7	.	TGTGCCAGCAGCTTGGGGGCGGGGTACGAGCAGTACTTC	CASSLGAGYEQYF
TRBV6-1	.	TRBJ1-4	TRBD1	TGTGCCAGCAGTGACCAAGGGACAGGGGTTCGTGAAAAACTGTTTTTT	CASSDQGTGVREKLFF
TRBV5-1	.	TRBJ2-2	.	TGCGCCAGCAGCCTTTCTACCGGGGAGCTGTTTTTT	CASSLSTGELFF
TRBV6-5	.	TRBJ2-7	.	TGTGCCAGCAGGGACAGCTACGGCGAGCAGTACTTC	CASRDSYGEQYF
TRBV6-6	.	TRBJ1-6	TRBD1	TGTGCCAGCAGTTACGGGACAGGGGTTTCACCCCTCCACTTT	CASSYGTGVSPLHF
TRBV5-1	.	TRBJ2-1	.	TGCGCCAGCAGCTTACGAGGCGATGAGCAGTTCTTC	CASSLRGDEQFF
TRBV5-1	once	TRBJ1-4	TRBD1	TGCGCCAGCAGCTTGCAGGGGGCAGGTGAAAAACTGTTTTTT	CASSLQGAGEKLFF
TRBV7-9	.	TRBJ1-2	TRBD1	TGTGCCAGCAGCCGACAGGGTGGGGACTTCTATGGCTACACCTTC	CASSRQGGDFYGYTF
TRBV7-6	.	TRBJ1-2	.	TGTGCCAGCAGCTTAGAGGACGGGAACTATGGCTACACCTTC	CASSLEDGNYGYTF
TRBV27	.	TRBJ2-7	TRBD2	TGTGCCAGCAGTTTATCTGGCGGGAGGCTTTACGAGCAGTACTTC	CASSLSGGRLYEQYF
TRBV19	.	TRBJ2-1	TRBD2	TGTGCCAGTAGTATTGCTAGCGGTTACAATGAGCAGTTCTTC	CASSIASGYNEQFF
TRBV28	.	TRBJ2-7	TRBD2	TGTGCCAGCAGAATTGCGGGAGCTCGGGAGCAGTACTTC	CASRIAGAREQYF
TRBV9	.	TRBJ2-3	TRBD2	TGTGCCAGCAGCGTAGCCGGGAGGATCACAGATACGCAGTATTTT	CASSVAGRITDTQYF
TRBV7-3	once	TRBJ2-7	TRBD1	TGTGCCAGCCCGGACAGGGCAGGGGACGAGCAGTACTTC	CASPDRAGDEQYF
TRBV4-3	.	TRBJ2-5	TRBD1	TGCGCCAGCAGCCAAGGGGGTGGGACAGGGGAGACCCAGTACTTC	CASSQGGGTGETQYF
TRBV7-6	.	TRBJ1-1	.	TGTGCCAGCAGCCCCGGGGACACGAACACTGAAGCTTTCTTT	CASSPGDTNTEAFF